This TCR beta chain was sequenced in a study of CD8 T cells in ankylosing spondylitis. Study-level points and caveats: In ankylosing spondylitis patients, matched synovial fluid reportedly showed significant enrichment of disease-linked clones. Prior literature has documented some motif variants in synovial fluid and blood from reactive arthritis. Characteristic, it appeared, of ankylosing spondylitis blood was a TCR beta motif of eight highly homologous variants.

This clonotype was recorded a few times. As yet, its antigen is unknown. TCRdb fed the 5' RACE reads into MiXCR, producing one record per CDR3 protein. The sample lists some 200,000 distinct CDR3 sequences, around 13% occurring once. V shed 0 bases and J shed 1 base, with 7 bases lying between them. CDR1 and CDR2 from the germline V gene are MGHRA and YSYEKL. This CDR3 comprises 14 residues. Sequencing was carried out using blood, either unsorted or a sorted T cell fraction (not recorded which). J is TRBJ2-7 and V is TRBV4-1; D ambiguous. This TCR was sampled from a male donor with ankylosing spondylitis or in good health (not recorded which). The CDR3 nucleotides read TGCGCCAGCAGCCAAGAAGGGCAATCCTACGAGCAGTACTTC. Protein sequence: CASSQEGQSYEQYF.